This TCR beta chain originates from a study of Graves' ophthalmopathy and Graves' hyperthyroidism. General study results and limits: Ophthalmopathy progression predictions by the model showed around 72% specificity and over 60% sensitivity. Discrimination between ophthalmopathy and stable hyperthyroidism by a 13-signature model showed roughly 85% sensitivity and roughly 80% specificity. Thyroid clonotypes that were expanded above 0.001 frequency mostly also appeared in blood.

The study amplified TCR beta CDR3 regions using RNA transcripts. The first-round RT-PCR employed HTBI primers together with the Qiagen OneStep RT-PCR kit. A multiplex PCR was then performed as the second round. TCRdb fed the multiplex PCR reads into MiXCR, producing one record per CDR3 protein. The sample has about 740,000 distinct CDR3 sequences, approximately 40% seen once. A note on this clonotype: The target antigen is unknown.

The CDR3 is 16 amino acids. CDR1 SGHAT and CDR2 FQNNGV come from the germline V gene. Unmatched junction bases numbered 16, after V lost 3 bases and J lost 9 bases. The specimen was peripheral blood. This chain joins TRBV11-2 and TRBJ2-5; 7 bases align to TRBD2. The sequence was collected from an adult man with Graves' ophthalmopathy. The CDR3 protein is CASSLRGAGVGAAQYF. The DNA of the CDR3 is TGTGCCAGCAGCTTGCGTGGGGCGGGAGTGGGCGCGGCCCAGTACTTC.